This passage covers 7 T cell receptor beta chains from one sample sequenced in a study of control samples from healthy donors and cancer patients. Measured with immunoSEQ multiplex PCR; TCRdb has only the in-frame clones, and not every one. This sample has 130,000 to 150,000 clones, with 91% found just once. The specimen was blood. The source of these receptors is a young man in good health.

The chain uses TRBV9 and TRBJ2-7, with 10 bases fitting TRBD2. CDR3 length equals 14 residues. Losses at the gene ends were 4 bases for V and 3 bases for J; bases not matched to a gene: 4. CDR1 is SGDLS and CDR2 is YYNGEE in the germline V gene. The chain's CDR3 is CASSPQRGGYEQYF. DNA of the CDR3: TGTGCCAGCAGCCCCCAGCGGGGGGGCTACGAGCAGTACTTC.

A single count supports this clone. The V call is TRBV19, the J call TRBJ1-4; 12 positions match TRBD1. CDR3 length: 15 residues. After removal of 7 bases from V and 7 bases from J, the junction contained 7 bases not matched to a gene. Germline CDR1 is LNHDA and CDR2 is SQIVND (reference sequence). CDR3 amino acids: CASTMGQGASEKLFF. The DNA for the CDR3 is TGTGCCAGTACTATGGGACAGGGGGCAAGTGAAAAACTGTTTTTT.

The chain uses TRBV27 and TRBJ2-7, with 11 bases that match TRBD1. Germline V lookup: CDR1 MNHEY, CDR2 SMNVEV (reference sequence). This CDR3 spans 16 amino acids. Trimming at V came to 2 bases and at J to 4 bases, leaving 7 bases not matched to a gene. As DNA, the CDR3 is TGTGCCAGCAGTTTAACGATCAGGGACAGGGGGTACGAGCAGTACTTC. Its translation is CASSLTIRDRGYEQYF.

This chain joins TRBV10-2 and TRBJ1-1; D might be TRBD1 (5 bases). Deletions cut 4 bases from V and 1 base from J, with 16 bases between. Germline-derived CDR1 and CDR2 are WSHSY and SAAADI. The CDR3 spans 16 residues. The CDR3 loop is CASSGLGGRANTEAFF. The CDR3 coding sequence is TGCGCCAGCAGTGGCTTGGGGGGTAGGGCGAACACTGAAGCTTTCTTT.

This clone was seen a single time. The V and J genes are TRBV7-9 and TRBJ1-4; D is ambiguous. The CDR3 has 17 amino acids. CDR1 and CDR2 from the germline V gene are SEHNR and FQNEAQ (reference sequence). V lost 2 bases, J lost 3 bases, and 16 bases lay in between. CDR3 DNA: TGTGCCAGCAGCTTATCGGGCAGAGGGAGGGCTAATGAAAAACTGTTTTTT. It yields the protein CASSLSGRGRANEKLFF.

The chain uses TRBV4-2 and TRBJ2-1; 9 bases agree with TRBD2. Trimming removed 0 bases from V and 7 bases from J; junction bases left unmatched: 10. Germline CDR1 reads LGHNA; CDR2 reads YNFKEQ. CDR3 size: 17 residues. The CDR3 is CASSQERASGVTNEQFF. The CDR3 nucleotides read TGTGCCAGCAGCCAAGAAAGGGCTAGCGGGGTCACTAATGAGCAGTTCTTC.

The chain is built from TRBV28 and TRBJ2-3; D ambiguous. The length of the CDR3 is 16 residues. The germline CDR1 and CDR2 sequences are MDHEN and SYDVKM. V gave up 6 bases and J gave up 1 base, with 17 bases separating them. The CDR3 DNA reads as TGTGCCAGCAGCCGAACGGGTCCTCGGGGCACAGATACGCAGTATTTT. Translated: CASSRTGPRGTDTQYF.